Included here is one T cell receptor (beta chain) sequence, with context. V was pared by 8 bases and J by 6 bases, with 16 bases of the junction left unmatched. Per the germline V gene, CDR1 is LNHDA and CDR2 is SQIVND (reference sequence). The CDR3 is 17 amino acids. Sequencing used immunoSEQ multiplex PCR; TCRdb keeps in-frame clones, though not all of them. The sample lists around 260,000 clones, nearly 90% occurring once. These data belong to a study of blood T cell repertoires in COVID-19. Study information: In each case, the material was cDNA or gDNA derived from T cells, B-cell-depleted T cells, or PBMCs.

The rearrangement links TRBV19 to TRBJ1-4; 9 bases align to TRBD1. Sequences were obtained from peripheral blood. This clonotype was sampled from a human donor in a cohort sampled during active COVID-19. CDR3 loop: CASSSGTGRSSHEKLFF. Here the CDR3 DNA reads TGTGCCAGTTCAAGCGGGACAGGGAGATCATCGCATGAAAAACTGTTTTTT.